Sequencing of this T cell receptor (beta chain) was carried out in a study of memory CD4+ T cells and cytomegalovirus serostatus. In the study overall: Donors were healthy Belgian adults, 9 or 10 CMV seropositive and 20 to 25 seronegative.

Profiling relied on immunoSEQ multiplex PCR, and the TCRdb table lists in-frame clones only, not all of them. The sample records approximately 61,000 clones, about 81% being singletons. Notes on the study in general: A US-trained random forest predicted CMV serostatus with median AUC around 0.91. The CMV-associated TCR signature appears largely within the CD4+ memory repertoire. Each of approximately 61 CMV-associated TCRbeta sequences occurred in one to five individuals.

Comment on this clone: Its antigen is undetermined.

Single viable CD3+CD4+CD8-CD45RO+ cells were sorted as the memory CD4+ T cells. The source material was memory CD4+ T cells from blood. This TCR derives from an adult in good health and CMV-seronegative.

The CDR3 nucleotides are TGTGCCAGCAGCCGCGGGGGGTATACAGATACGCAGTATTTT. Translating it yields CASSRGGYTDTQYF. The chain has TRBV7-3 and TRBJ2-3; 8 bases align to TRBD2. V was pared by 5 bases and J by 3 bases, with 4 bases of the junction left unmatched. The CDR3 is 14 amino acids. The germline V gene encodes CDR1 SGHTA and CDR2 FQGTGA.